The clone carrying this TCR beta chain was found many times. This sample was included in a study of CD8+CD57+ T cells in acquired aplastic anemia. Per germline, CDR1 SGDLS and CDR2 YYNGEE. The CDR3 has 15 amino acids. Trimming cost V 0 bases and J 7 bases; bases outside gene matches: 9. Using genomic DNA as the template, TCR beta VDJ and CDR3 profiling was carried out. TCRdb reprocessed the reads with MiXCR, giving one entry per CDR3 protein. The sample has roughly 130,000 distinct CDR3 sequences; 40% to 60% are singletons. This TCR was recovered from a human donor in good health, serving as a control. The chain uses TRBV9 and TRBJ1-1, with 7 nucleotides matching TRBD1. The sequencing input was sorted CD4+, CD8+, or CD8+CD57+ T cells (not recorded which) from PBMCs. This chain's CDR3 is CASSVAQTGAGEAFF. In nucleotides, the CDR3 is TGTGCCAGCAGCGTAGCCCAAACAGGGGCCGGTGAAGCTTTCTTT.